This TCR beta chain is from a study of T cells after yellow fever vaccination. Notes on the study in general: It was a small share of clonotypes that appeared in both CD4 and CD8 compartments.

The germline CDR1 and CDR2 sequences are SEHNR and FQNEAQ (reference sequence). The CDR3 sequence is 17 residues long. Trimming removed 5 bases from V and 7 bases from J; junction bases left unmatched: 17. Many counts were recorded for this clonotype. Its specificity is unknown. TCRdb passed the 5' RACE reads through MiXCR, listing each CDR3 protein once. This sample yields about 150,000 distinct CDR3 sequences, of which approximately 6.2% are seen a single time; roughly 3% belongs to the top ten. The receptor's source is a man between 18 and 35 years old who received the YFV17D yellow fever vaccine. The rearrangement uses TRBV7-9 and TRBJ2-1; 7 bases align to TRBD1. The material sequenced was CD4+ T cells sorted from PBMCs, taken on the day of the first yellow fever vaccination. For the CDR3, the DNA is TGTGCCAGCAGCCCTTCACTCGGCGACAGGGTCGCAAATGAGCAGTTCTTC. Translated: CASSPSLGDRVANEQFF.